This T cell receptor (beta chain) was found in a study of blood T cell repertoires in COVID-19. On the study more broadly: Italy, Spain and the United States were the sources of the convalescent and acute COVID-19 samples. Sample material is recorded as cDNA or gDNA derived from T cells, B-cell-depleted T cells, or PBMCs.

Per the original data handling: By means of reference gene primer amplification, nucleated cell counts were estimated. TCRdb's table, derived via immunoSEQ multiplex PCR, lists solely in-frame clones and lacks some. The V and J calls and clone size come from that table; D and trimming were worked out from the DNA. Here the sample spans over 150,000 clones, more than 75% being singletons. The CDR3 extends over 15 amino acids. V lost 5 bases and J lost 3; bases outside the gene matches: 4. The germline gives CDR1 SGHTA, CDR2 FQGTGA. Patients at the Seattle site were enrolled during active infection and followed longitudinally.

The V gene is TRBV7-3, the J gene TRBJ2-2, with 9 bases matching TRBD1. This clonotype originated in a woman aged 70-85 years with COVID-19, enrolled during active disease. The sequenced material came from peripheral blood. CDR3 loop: CASSPDRGHTGELFF. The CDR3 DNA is TGTGCCAGCAGCCCGGACAGGGGACACACCGGGGAGCTGTTTTTT.